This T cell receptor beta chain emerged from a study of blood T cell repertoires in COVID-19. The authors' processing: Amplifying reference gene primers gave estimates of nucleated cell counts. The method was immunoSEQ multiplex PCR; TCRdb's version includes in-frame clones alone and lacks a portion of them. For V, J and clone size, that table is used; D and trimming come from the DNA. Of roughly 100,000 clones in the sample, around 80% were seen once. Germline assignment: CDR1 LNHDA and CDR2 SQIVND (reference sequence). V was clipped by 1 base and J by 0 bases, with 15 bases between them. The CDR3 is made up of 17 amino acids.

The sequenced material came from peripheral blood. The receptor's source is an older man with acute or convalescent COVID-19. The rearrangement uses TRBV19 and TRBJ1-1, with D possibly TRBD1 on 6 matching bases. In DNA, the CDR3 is TGTGCCAGTAGTATAGGGCGCAGGGGACCGATGAACACTGAAGCTTTCTTT. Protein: CASSIGRRGPMNTEAFF.